The 20 T cell receptor beta chains reported below all come from one sample, sequenced in a study of cytomegalovirus exposure and HLA in healthy donors. PCR used 60 Vbeta primers and 13 Jbeta primers. Sequenced by immunoSEQ multiplex PCR; TCRdb stores in-frame clones only, minus some. Here the sample table reports tens of thousands of clones. The sample taken for sequencing was PBMCs. These TCRs come from a middle-aged man in good health and CMV-seronegative.

The chain carries TRBV6-1 and TRBJ1-3; the D is unclear. CDR3 length: 15 amino acids. The V end was cut by 0 bases, the J end by 4 bases, with 10 bases between. CDR1 and CDR2 (germline): MNHNS, SASEGT. CDR3 DNA sequence: TGTGCCAGCAGTGAAGCGCTTCGCAGGGGAAACACCATATATTTT. This translates into CASSEALRRGNTIYF.

This rearrangement joins TRBV10-1 to TRBJ2-3, with 11 bases fitting TRBD1. Per the germline V gene, CDR1 is WNHNN and CDR2 is SYGVQD (reference sequence). Losses at the gene ends were 5 bases for V and 9 bases for J; bases not matched to a gene: 16. This CDR3 spans 17 amino acids. The CDR3, as DNA: TGCGCCAGCAGTCCCGGGACAGGGGGTTTCAGGGTTGAAACGCAGTATTTT. Its translation: CASSPGTGGFRVETQYF.

The chain is built from TRBV9 and TRBJ2-7; 7 bases align to TRBD1. With V trimmed by 4 bases and J by 3 bases, 1 base remained unmatched. Looked up from germline, CDR1 is SGDLS and CDR2 is YYNGEE. This CDR3 region has 12 residues. The CDR3 DNA is TGTGCCAGCAGCAGGGACAGCTACGAGCAGTACTTC. Protein product: CASSRDSYEQYF.

As for this clone: Within the sample, other DNA sequences also encode this same CDR3. The J gene is TRBJ2-2, the V gene TRBV14; D is unresolved. Trimming stripped 0 bases from V and 4 bases from J, with 3 bases between. The CDR3 spans 13 residues. CDR1 and CDR2 (germline): SGHDN, FVKESK. The CDR3 DNA sequence: TGTGCCAGCAGCCAAGATCGCACCGGGGAGCTGTTTTTT. It codes for CASSQDRTGELFF.

The V call is TRBV2, the J call TRBJ1-6, with D uncertain. Germline assignment: CDR1 SNHLY and CDR2 FYNNEI. The CDR3 totals 16 residues. V lost 6 bases and J 0 bases, leaving 12 bases between the germline ends. CDR3 in DNA: TGTGCCAGCAGGAGGGCAGGTAGCTCCTATAATTCACCCCTCCACTTT. Protein product: CASRRAGSSYNSPLHF.

The chain combines TRBV5-4 with TRBJ2-7, with 7 bases aligning to TRBD1. The CDR3 is 15 residues long. Germline lookup yields CDR1 SGHNT and CDR2 YYREEE (reference sequence). V lost 1 base to trimming and J lost 5 bases; unmatched junction nucleotides: 9. The CDR3 protein is CASSLRGGAVNEQYF. The CDR3 bases are TGTGCCAGCAGCTTGCGAGGGGGCGCAGTAAACGAGCAGTACTTC.

The rearrangement links TRBV6-4 to TRBJ1-2; no firm D call. The CDR3 has 15 amino acids. CDR1 is MRHNA and CDR2 is SNTAGT in the germline V gene. V was cut by 0 bases and J by 8 bases, with 16 bases left in between. CDR3 in amino acids: CASSDSSPPAGGYTF. In DNA, the CDR3 is TGTGCCAGCAGTGACTCTAGTCCTCCCGCGGGAGGCTACACCTTC.

V gene TRBV7-2 combines with J gene TRBJ2-3; tentatively, D is TRBD2 (5 bases). V gave up 6 bases and J gave up 1 base, with 8 bases separating them. The CDR3 runs to 13 residues. Germline values: CDR1 SGHTA, CDR2 FQGNSA. The CDR3 spells CASRGDGTDTQYF. As DNA, the CDR3 is TGTGCCAGCAGGGGAGACGGCACAGATACGCAGTATTTT.

J is TRBJ1-2 and V is TRBV7-9, with 7 bases identical to TRBD1. Germline assignment: CDR1 SEHNR and CDR2 FQNEAQ (reference sequence). This CDR3 has 14 amino acids. Unmatched junction bases numbered 4, after V lost 4 bases and J lost 2 bases. The CDR3 spells CASSSGQPNYGYTF. In DNA, the CDR3 is TGTGCCAGCAGCTCGGGACAGCCAAACTATGGCTACACCTTC.

This chain connects TRBV10-3 to TRBJ2-7; 7 nucleotides agree with TRBD1. There are 12 residues in the CDR3. V lost 9 bases and J lost 4; bases outside the gene matches: 6. Germline CDR1 is ENHRY and CDR2 is SYGVKD. In DNA form, the CDR3 reads TGTGCCATAAGACAGGGTGGGTACGAGCAGTACTTC. Translating it yields CAIRQGGYEQYF.

The genes are TRBV4-3 and TRBJ1-3; D is uncertain. Germline-derived CDR1 and CDR2 are LGHNA and YSLEER. The V gene lost 0 bases and the J gene lost 7 bases, with 13 bases spanning the gap. This CDR3 comprises 15 residues. CDR3 in amino acids: CASSQEQASLNTIYF. The CDR3 region has the DNA TGCGCCAGCAGCCAAGAGCAGGCCTCCCTTAACACCATATATTTT.

This chain's CDR3 is CASSFLPRQDTHPQYF. For the CDR3, the DNA is TGCGCCAGCAGCTTCCTTCCCAGGCAGGACACCCACCCCCAGTACTTC. The rearrangement links TRBV5-1 to TRBJ2-4; a possible D gene is TRBD1 (5 bases). CDR3 size: 16 residues. The germline V and J ends were trimmed by 2 bases and 13 bases, with 25 bases remaining between them. Per germline, CDR1 SGHRS and CDR2 YFSETQ.

The V and J genes are TRBV4-3 and TRBJ2-1; 7 positions agree with TRBD1. After removal of 0 bases from V and 2 bases from J, the junction contained 1 base not matched to a gene. The CDR3 has 15 residues. Germline V gives CDR1 LGHNA, CDR2 YSLEER. DNA for the CDR3: TGCGCCAGCAGCCAAGAGCAGGGGGCCTACAATGAGCAGTTCTTC. It is translated as CASSQEQGAYNEQFF.

J is TRBJ2-3 and V is TRBV5-1, with D maybe TRBD1 (6 bases). This CDR3 region has 14 residues. Deletions cut 4 bases from V and 0 bases from J, with 9 bases between. Germline CDR1 SGHRS, CDR2 YFSETQ. In DNA, the CDR3 is TGCGCCAGCAGCAAGGGACACAGCACAGATACGCAGTATTTT. Its translation: CASSKGHSTDTQYF.

J is TRBJ1-1 and V is TRBV2, with 9 positions matching TRBD1. From germline, CDR1 is SNHLY and CDR2 FYNNEI. V dropped 7 bases and J dropped 2; count of bases not matched to a gene: 14. This CDR3 is 17 amino acids long. CDR3 nucleotides: TGTGCCAGCACACTAGGTTCCGGGACAGGGATCAACACTGAAGCTTTCTTT. The encoded protein is CASTLGSGTGINTEAFF.

This sequence joins TRBV18 and TRBJ2-5; TRBD2 agrees at 9 bases. The V gene end was trimmed by 2 bases and the J gene end by 3 bases; junction bases not matched to a gene: 1. CDR1 is KGHSH and CDR2 is LQKENI in the germline V gene. This CDR3 is built from 14 residues. The CDR3: CASSPRLAEETQYF. DNA for the CDR3: TGTGCCAGCTCACCAAGACTAGCGGAAGAGACCCAGTACTTC.

The gene calls are TRBV7-2 and TRBJ2-5, with TRBD2 identical over 7 bases. The CDR3 has 16 residues. In germline, CDR1 is SGHTA, CDR2 FQGNSA. The V segment lost 3 bases and the J segment 2 bases; nucleotides outside the gene matches: 9. CDR3 residues: CASSFIGSGGQETQYF. Here the CDR3 DNA reads TGTGCCAGCAGCTTCATAGGATCGGGGGGACAAGAGACCCAGTACTTC.

The genes are TRBV7-3 and TRBJ2-1; 11 bases map to TRBD2. The ends lost 4 bases at V and 3 bases at J; junction bases unmatched: 5. The germline V gene encodes CDR1 SGHTA and CDR2 FQGTGA. The CDR3 spans 16 residues. This CDR3 reads CASSSPLAGGYNEQFF. Written as DNA, the CDR3 is TGTGCCAGCAGCTCCCCTCTAGCGGGGGGCTACAATGAGCAGTTCTTC.

The CDR3 loop reads CASSPRQGDGRPNYTF. DNA for the CDR3: TGTGCCAGTAGTCCGCGACAGGGAGACGGCCGCCCGAACTACACCTTC. This rearrangement joins TRBV19 to TRBJ1-2; TRBD1 matches 7 bases. Losses at the gene ends were 5 bases for V and 10 bases for J; bases not matched to a gene: 19. CDR1 and CDR2 (germline): LNHDA, SQIVND (reference sequence). The CDR3 spans 16 residues.

The chain couples TRBV6-1 to TRBJ1-5; a possible D gene is TRBD1 (5 bases). Germline CDR1 reads MNHNS; CDR2 reads SASEGT. This CDR3 is 15 amino acids long. The V end lost 6 bases, the J end lost 1 base, and 13 bases lay between the germline ends. CDR3 residues: CASRPTGFSNQPQHF. CDR3 in DNA: TGTGCCAGCAGGCCAACAGGTTTCAGCAATCAGCCCCAGCATTTT.